This entry lists 19 T cell receptor beta chains sequenced from one sample in a study of blood T cell repertoires in COVID-19. The method was immunoSEQ multiplex PCR; TCRdb's version includes in-frame clones alone and lacks a portion of them. The sample has about 180,000 clones; 82% are singletons. Material for sequencing was peripheral blood. These receptors were taken from a woman between 70 and 85 years old with acute or convalescent COVID-19.

This rearrangement joins TRBV28 to TRBJ2-2, with a tentative D call TRBD1 (5 bases). V lost 2 bases to trimming and J lost 4 bases, with 11 bases between them. CDR1 is MDHEN and CDR2 is SYDVKM in the germline V gene. The CDR3 loop spans 15 amino acids. The CDR3 is CASSLVGQGTGELFF. CDR3 in DNA: TGTGCCAGCAGTTTAGTCGGCCAGGGCACCGGGGAGCTGTTTTTT. Filled out from reference TRBV28 and TRBJ2-2, the complete variable domain reads DVKVTQSSRYLVKRTGEKVFLECVQDMDHENMFWYRQDPGLGLRLIYFSYDVKMKEKGDIPEGYSVSREKKERFSLILESASTNQTSMYLCASSLVGQGTGELFFGEGSRLTVL.

J is TRBJ2-1 and V is TRBV27; D ambiguous. CDR1 is MNHEY, CDR2 SMNVEV, per germline (reference sequence). The CDR3 has 12 residues. The V end lost 10 bases, the J end lost 7 bases, and 14 bases lay between the germline ends. The CDR3 region is CATRAGWNEQFF. In DNA form, the CDR3 reads TGTGCCACCCGCGCCGGGTGGAATGAGCAGTTCTTC.

The chain carries TRBV2 and TRBJ2-1, with D perhaps matching TRBD2 (6 bases). Trimming stripped 5 bases from V and 9 bases from J, with 17 bases between. The V gene's germline CDR1 is SNHLY and CDR2 FYNNEI. CDR3 length: 14 amino acids. The CDR3 bases are TGTGCCAGCAGTACCCGACTAGTTGAACGTGAGCAGTTCTTC. Translating it yields CASSTRLVEREQFF.

CDR3 residues: CASSLNPDRFSSPLHF. The CDR3 DNA follows: TGCGCCAGCAGCCTAAACCCCGACAGGTTTAGTTCACCCCTCCACTTT. The chain employs TRBV4-1 and TRBJ1-6; TRBD1 is a possible D gene (6 bases). The CDR3 totals 16 residues. V lost 4 bases and J lost 9, with 19 bases in between. The V gene's germline CDR1 is MGHRA and CDR2 YSYEKL.

This clone was counted between two and nine times. The chain employs TRBV7-9 and TRBJ2-7; 8 nucleotides agree with TRBD1. Unmatched junction bases numbered 12, after V lost 4 bases and J lost 7 bases. This CDR3 contains 15 residues. The germline V gene has CDR1 SEHNR and CDR2 FQNEAQ (reference sequence). The CDR3 region is CASSSKRTGFGEQYF. The DNA of the CDR3 is TGTGCCAGCAGCTCGAAACGGACAGGGTTTGGTGAGCAGTACTTC.

This chain uses TRBV7-2 with TRBJ1-1; TRBD1 is a possible D gene (5 bases). Germline lookup yields CDR1 SGHTA and CDR2 FQGNSA. The V and J ends lost 1 base and 0 bases respectively, with 9 bases between them. The CDR3 is 15 residues long. CDR3 bases: TGTGCCAGCAGCTTAGGGAAGGGGATGAACACTGAAGCTTTCTTT. It specifies CASSLGKGMNTEAFF.

CDR3 DNA: TGTGCCAGCAGTTTAGCGGCAGTCTATGGCTACACCTTC. This codes for CASSLAAVYGYTF. This chain joins TRBV12-3 or TRBV12-4 and TRBJ1-2; D gene unclear. The CDR3 covers 13 residues. V was trimmed by 0 bases and J by 4 bases, leaving 6 bases between them.

The chain employs TRBV11-2 and TRBJ2-2, with D perhaps matching TRBD1 (5 bases). Germline V gene data show CDR1 as SGHAT and CDR2 as FQNNGV. The CDR3 spans 14 residues. Trimming shortened V by 2 bases and J by 4 bases, and 8 bases separated the two germline ends. CDR3 DNA sequence: TGTGCCAGCAGCTTACAGACAGCCACCGGGGAGCTGTTTTTT. It is translated as CASSLQTATGELFF.

V usage is TRBV12-5 and J usage is TRBJ1-1; D gene unclear. Between the trimmed V and J ends, which lost 3 bases and 5 bases, there was a span of 7 bases. The CDR3 is 12 amino acids. In germline, CDR1 is LGHNT, CDR2 FRNRAP. The CDR3 reads CASGLEGTEAFF. The CDR3 DNA sequence: TGTGCTAGTGGTTTAGAGGGAACTGAAGCTTTCTTT.

This rearrangement joins TRBV7-9 to TRBJ1-6, with 7 bases matching TRBD1. The V gene end was trimmed by 5 bases and the J gene end by 7 bases; junction bases not matched to a gene: 2. Germline V lookup: CDR1 SEHNR, CDR2 FQNEAQ (reference sequence). The CDR3 extends over 13 amino acids. DNA for the CDR3: TGTGCCAGCAGCAGGACAGGCAATTCACCCCTCCACTTT. It is translated as CASSRTGNSPLHF.

The chain's CDR3 is CASSLGLAGVVTDTQYF. CDR3 in DNA: TGTGCCAGCAGCCTGGGACTAGCGGGAGTTGTCACAGATACGCAGTATTTT. The J gene is TRBJ2-3, the V gene TRBV14, with 14 bases lining up with TRBD2. This CDR3 has 17 residues. Germline CDR1 is SGHDN and CDR2 is FVKESK. With 4 bases clipped from V and 2 bases from J, the junction kept 5 bases outside the gene matches.

This chain uses TRBV28 with TRBJ1-1; possibly TRBD1 for D (5 bases). Germline V gene sequence: CDR1 MDHEN, CDR2 SYDVKM. CDR3 length: 16 amino acids. V lost 5 bases and J lost 1, with 17 bases in between. The CDR3 is CASSPGGAGKNTEAFF. CDR3 DNA sequence: TGTGCCAGCAGTCCTGGAGGGGCGGGAAAGAACACTGAAGCTTTCTTT.

The chain links TRBV19 to TRBJ2-7, with D perhaps TRBD1 (6 bases). V was pared by 6 bases and J by 3 bases, with 15 bases between. This CDR3 comprises 14 residues. Germline assignment: CDR1 LNHDA and CDR2 SQIVND (reference sequence). CDR3 residues: CASSPDRDFYEQYF. CDR3 in DNA: TGTGCCAGTAGCCCGGACAGAGACTTCTACGAGCAGTACTTC.

The rearrangement joins TRBV6-2 or TRBV6-3 to TRBJ1-5, with D maybe TRBD1 (5 bases). The CDR3 spans 16 residues. Germline V gene data show CDR1 as MNHEY and CDR2 as SVGEGT. Between the trimmed V and J ends, which lost 4 bases and 4 bases, there was a span of 17 bases. This CDR3 is CASSSIPGSRNQPQHF. The CDR3 bases are TGTGCCAGCAGTTCCATTCCAGGGTCCCGTAATCAGCCCCAGCATTTT.

The chain has TRBV28 and TRBJ1-6; 8 bases align to TRBD1. With 10 bases clipped from V and 7 bases from J, the junction kept 9 bases outside the gene matches. There are 14 residues in the CDR3. Germline lookup yields CDR1 MDHEN and CDR2 SYDVKM. CDR3 nucleotide sequence: TGTGCCACCCCAGGGGGCGACCAGAATTCACCCCTCCACTTT. Residues: CATPGGDQNSPLHF.

V and J are TRBV5-1 and TRBJ2-4, with 10 bases fitting TRBD1. V was clipped by 3 bases and J by 15 bases; unmatched bases: 9. Per the germline V gene, CDR1 is SGHRS and CDR2 is YFSETQ. The length of the CDR3 is 13 residues. The CDR3 loop reads CASSSGTGALWYF. The DNA of the CDR3 is TGCGCCAGCAGCTCCGGGACAGGGGCCCTCTGGTACTTC.

The J gene is TRBJ1-1, the V gene TRBV9; the match to TRBD1 covers 7 bases. CDR1 and CDR2 from the germline V gene are SGDLS and YYNGEE. Trimming cost V 2 bases and J 0 bases; bases outside gene matches: 7. The CDR3 spans 16 residues. This CDR3 reads CASSVSTGLMNTEAFF. The CDR3 coding sequence is TGTGCCAGCAGCGTTTCGACAGGGCTTATGAACACTGAAGCTTTCTTT.

V usage is TRBV19 and J usage is TRBJ2-2, with a tentative D call TRBD2 (5 bases). This CDR3 has 14 amino acids. Germline loops: CDR1 LNHDA, CDR2 SQIVND (reference sequence). Trimming stripped 1 base from V and 6 bases from J, with 9 bases between. The CDR3 protein is CASSIAGLSGELFF. The CDR3 bases are TGTGCCAGTAGTATAGCCGGACTGTCCGGGGAGCTGTTTTTT.

The chain carries TRBV5-1 and TRBJ2-5, with 7 positions matching TRBD1. Germline CDR1 is SGHRS and CDR2 is YFSETQ. V lost 0 bases and J lost 3; bases outside the gene matches: 14. The CDR3 is made up of 18 amino acids. The CDR3 DNA is TGCGCCAGCAGCTTGGCAGAGACAGCTAGGGGGCGGAAAGAGACCCAGTACTTC. This encodes CASSLAETARGRKETQYF.